Listed below are T cell receptor beta chains from one sample, sequenced in a study of technical replicates of blood from a handful of donors. Sequenced by immunoSEQ multiplex PCR; TCRdb stores in-frame clones only, minus some. This sample yields 84,000 or so clones, of which 90% to 95% are seen a single time; about 0.26% belongs to the top ten. The specimen sequenced was T cells isolated from PBMCs. The source is a human donor in good health. CDR3s include the opening cysteine and the closing phenylalanine or tryptophan. A D gene is named only where the DNA matches it firmly. Expanded clones are given a class, and other clones once, few, many or no size at all.

j_call d_call cdr3_length v_call clone_size cdr3_aa cdr3_nt
TRBJ1-1 TRBD1 15 TRBV5-1 . CASKPPGQGATEAFF TGCGCCAGCAAACCACCGGGACAGGGGGCAACTGAAGCTTTCTTT
TRBJ2-5 . 16 TRBV27 . CASSLKAGPYQETQYF TGTGCCAGCAGTTTAAAGGCAGGTCCTTACCAAGAGACCCAGTACTTC
TRBJ2-7 . 12 TRBV5-1 . CASKDLPYEQYF TGCGCCAGCAAAGACTTACCCTACGAGCAGTACTTC
TRBJ2-5 TRBD1 14 TRBV28 . CASRHRDSQETQYF TGTGCCAGCAGGCACCGGGACAGCCAAGAGACCCAGTACTTC
TRBJ1-5 . 16 TRBV27 . CASSFHPGGTNQPQHF TGTGCCAGCAGTTTCCACCCGGGGGGAACCAATCAGCCCCAGCATTTT
TRBJ1-2 TRBD1 19 TRBV4-1 . CASSQVLGQGGIFYNGYTF TGCGCCAGCAGCCAAGTTCTCGGACAGGGGGGGATCTTCTACAATGGCTACACCTTC
TRBJ2-1 TRBD2 19 TRBV18 . CASSPGRRTSGSDLNEQFF TGTGCCAGCTCACCAGGGCGAAGAACTAGCGGGAGTGATTTGAATGAGCAGTTCTTC
TRBJ1-1 . 14 TRBV7-2 . CASSVAGGSTEAFF TGTGCCAGCAGCGTTGCGGGGGGGAGCACTGAAGCTTTCTTT
TRBJ1-2 . 14 TRBV2 . CASSANSFNYGYTF TGTGCCAGCAGTGCAAACAGCTTTAACTATGGCTACACCTTC
TRBJ2-7 TRBD1 15 TRBV7-6 . CASSSPGQGAYEQYF TGTGCCAGCAGCTCTCCGGGACAGGGGGCCTACGAGCAGTACTTC
TRBJ2-1 . 14 TRBV6-1 . CASSARGGYNEQFF TGTGCCAGCAGTGCGAGGGGGGGATACAATGAGCAGTTCTTC
TRBJ2-2 TRBD2 14 TRBV19 . CASSIMGGMGELFF TGTGCCAGTAGTATTATGGGAGGGATGGGGGAGCTGTTTTTT
TRBJ2-1 . 15 TRBV7-8 . CASSLRGGARDEQFF TGTGCCAGCAGCTTACGGGGCGGGGCAAGGGATGAGCAGTTCTTC
TRBJ2-1 TRBD1 17 TRBV10-3 . CAISLLDRSSSYNEQFF TGTGCCATCAGCCTTTTGGACAGGTCCTCCTCCTACAATGAGCAGTTCTTC
TRBJ2-3 TRBD2 16 TRBV7-6 . CASSFRGGAYPDTQYF TGTGCCAGCAGCTTTCGCGGGGGGGCGTACCCAGATACGCAGTATTTT
TRBJ1-3 . 15 TRBV5-6 . CASSSPTTGGNTIYF TGTGCCAGCAGCTCCCCTACGACAGGTGGAAACACCATATATTTT
TRBJ1-1 TRBD1 16 TRBV2 once CARTGQGKVGNTEAFF TGTGCCAGGACGGGACAGGGGAAAGTAGGGAACACTGAAGCTTTCTTT
TRBJ1-5 TRBD1 16 TRBV28 . CASSPSGTGALQPQHF TGTGCCAGCAGCCCCTCCGGGACAGGGGCTTTACAGCCCCAGCATTTT
TRBJ1-2 . 14 TRBV6-5 . CASSYSAGFGGYTF TGTGCCAGCAGTTACTCTGCCGGGTTTGGCGGCTACACCTTC
TRBJ2-1 . 15 TRBV27 . CASTLSTSFHNEQFF TGTGCCAGCACCCTATCGACTAGTTTCCACAATGAGCAGTTCTTC
TRBJ2-1 TRBD1 14 TRBV2 . CASSEGTGYNEQFF TGTGCCAGCAGTGAAGGGACAGGGTACAATGAGCAGTTCTTC
TRBJ1-1 . 12 TRBV19 . CASRSSGTEAFF TGTGCCAGTAGGAGCTCGGGCACTGAAGCTTTCTTT
TRBJ2-7 . 13 TRBV19 . CASRRGGGYEQYF TGTGCCAGTAGGCGGGGAGGGGGCTACGAGCAGTACTTC
TRBJ2-7 TRBD2 20 TRBV13 . CASGSWGASGGLGFFVEQYF TGTGCCAGCGGCTCTTGGGGAGCTAGCGGGGGGCTCGGTTTTTTCGTCGAGCAGTACTTC
TRBJ2-7 . 15 TRBV14 . CASSRFQGGRNEQYF TGTGCCAGCAGCAGATTCCAGGGGGGTAGAAACGAGCAGTACTTC
TRBJ2-1 . 14 TRBV19 . CASSPFSGVDEQFF TGTGCCAGTAGTCCCTTCTCAGGGGTCGATGAGCAGTTCTTC
TRBJ1-2 TRBD1 18 TRBV25-1 . CASSTATGGGGDDYGYTF TGTGCCAGCAGTACGGCGACAGGGGGCGGTGGAGATGACTATGGCTACACCTTC
TRBJ1-4 . 15 TRBV6-1 once CASGAAPLGHEKLFF TGTGCCAGCGGGGCCGCGCCGCTAGGGCATGAAAAACTGTTTTTT
TRBJ2-1 TRBD2 15 TRBV2 . CASSESGSQYNEQFF TGTGCCAGCAGTGAGAGCGGGAGTCAATACAATGAGCAGTTCTTC
TRBJ1-6 . 15 TRBV4-1 few CASSQPSENNSPLHF TGCGCCAGCAGCCAACCGAGTGAGAATAATTCACCCCTCCACTTT
TRBJ1-2 . 14 TRBV19 . CASSIARGDYGYTF TGTGCCAGTAGTATCGCGCGGGGAGACTATGGCTACACCTTC
TRBJ2-1 . 14 TRBV30 . CAWSVTGYYNEQFF TGTGCCTGGAGCGTTACAGGGTATTACAATGAGCAGTTCTTC
TRBJ2-5 TRBD2 16 TRBV5-1 . CASSPAPGGPGETQYF TGCGCCAGCAGCCCGGCCCCGGGGGGGCCAGGAGAGACCCAGTACTTC
TRBJ1-4 . 11 TRBV30 . CAWSRGEKLFF TGTGCCTGGAGTAGGGGTGAAAAACTGTTTTTT
TRBJ2-5 . 19 TRBV27 . CASSSHLSPGTSPQATQYF TGTGCCAGCAGTTCTCACCTCTCACCGGGGACAAGTCCGCAAGCGACCCAGTACTTC
TRBJ2-3 TRBD2 14 TRBV6-4 . CASSVSGGTDTQYF TGTGCCAGCAGTGTTAGCGGGGGCACAGATACGCAGTATTTT
TRBJ2-7 TRBD1 14 TRBV2 . CATRRTGNSYEQYF TGTGCCACCCGCCGGACAGGGAACTCCTACGAGCAGTACTTC
TRBJ1-5 . 14 TRBV23-1 . CASSQLYSNQPQHF TGCGCCAGCAGTCAATTGTATAGCAATCAGCCCCAGCATTTT
TRBJ2-5 TRBD2 13 TRBV30 . CALTSGGRETQYF TGTGCCTTAACTAGCGGGGGGAGAGAGACCCAGTACTTC
TRBJ1-2 TRBD1 17 TRBV6-1 . CASSEEFSGTAEVVYTF TGTGCCAGCAGTGAAGAGTTTAGCGGGACAGCTGAGGTAGTCTACACCTTC
TRBJ2-7 . 15 TRBV12-2 once CASRRLRDRTYEQYF TGTGCAAGTCGTCGGCTCCGGGACAGGACATACGAGCAGTACTTC
TRBJ1-2 . 14 TRBV10-3 . CAISVTKGNYGYTF TGTGCCATCAGTGTGACCAAGGGGAACTATGGCTACACCTTC
TRBJ2-1 TRBD2 17 TRBV11-2 . CASSPPGTSPTYNEQFF TGTGCCAGCAGTCCTCCTGGGACTAGCCCAACCTACAATGAGCAGTTCTTC
TRBJ2-1 TRBD2 14 TRBV15 . CATSPSGGYNEQFF TGTGCCACCAGTCCTAGCGGGGGATACAATGAGCAGTTCTTC
TRBJ2-3 TRBD2 17 TRBV5-4 . CASSLVGRLAVPDTQYF TGTGCCAGCAGCTTGGTGGGGCGGCTAGCGGTCCCAGATACGCAGTATTTT
TRBJ2-1 . 10 TRBV20-1 . CSAGANEQFF TGCAGTGCGGGAGCCAATGAGCAGTTCTTC
TRBJ2-1 TRBD1 15 TRBV19 . CASSTSGTAYNEQFF TGTGCCAGTAGTACTTCCGGGACAGCTTACAATGAGCAGTTCTTC